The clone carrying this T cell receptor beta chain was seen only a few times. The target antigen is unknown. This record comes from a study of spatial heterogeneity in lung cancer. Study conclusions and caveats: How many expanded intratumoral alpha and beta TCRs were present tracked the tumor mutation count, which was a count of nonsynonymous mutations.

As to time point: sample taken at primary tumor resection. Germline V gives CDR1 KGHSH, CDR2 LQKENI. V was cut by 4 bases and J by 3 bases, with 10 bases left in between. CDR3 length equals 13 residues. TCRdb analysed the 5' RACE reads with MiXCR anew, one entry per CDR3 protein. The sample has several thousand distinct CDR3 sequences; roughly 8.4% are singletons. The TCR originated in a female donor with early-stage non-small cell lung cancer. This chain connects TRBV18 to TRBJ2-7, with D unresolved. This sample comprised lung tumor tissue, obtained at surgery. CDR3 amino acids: CASSRVFSYEQYF. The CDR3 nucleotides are TGTGCCAGCTCACGTGTTTTTAGCTACGAGCAGTACTTC.